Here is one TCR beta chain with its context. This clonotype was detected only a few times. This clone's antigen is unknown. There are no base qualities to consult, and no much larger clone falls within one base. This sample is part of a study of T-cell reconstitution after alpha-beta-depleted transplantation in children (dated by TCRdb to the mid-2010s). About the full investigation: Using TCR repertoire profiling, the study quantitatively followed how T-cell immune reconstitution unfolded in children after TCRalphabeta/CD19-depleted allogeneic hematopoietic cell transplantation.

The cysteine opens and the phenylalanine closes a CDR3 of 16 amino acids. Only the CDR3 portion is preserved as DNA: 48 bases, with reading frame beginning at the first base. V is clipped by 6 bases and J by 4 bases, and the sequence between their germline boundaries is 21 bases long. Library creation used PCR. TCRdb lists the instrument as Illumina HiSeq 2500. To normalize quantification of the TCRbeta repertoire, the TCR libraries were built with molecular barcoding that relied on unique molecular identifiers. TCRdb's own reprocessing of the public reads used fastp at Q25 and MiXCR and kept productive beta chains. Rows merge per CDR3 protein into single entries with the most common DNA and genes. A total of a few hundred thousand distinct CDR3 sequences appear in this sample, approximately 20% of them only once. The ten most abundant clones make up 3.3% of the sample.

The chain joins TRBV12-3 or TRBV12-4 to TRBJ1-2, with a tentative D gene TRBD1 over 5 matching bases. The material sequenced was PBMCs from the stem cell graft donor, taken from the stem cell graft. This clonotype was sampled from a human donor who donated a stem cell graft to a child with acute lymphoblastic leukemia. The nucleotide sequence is TGTGCCAGCAGGCCTCGGGACGGCCTCCTCCTCTATGGCTACACCTTC. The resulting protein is CASRPRDGLLLYGYTF.